Shown below are 27 T cell receptor beta chains from a single sample sequenced in a study of OX40 agonist ivuxolimab in advanced cancers. Using immunoSEQ multiplex PCR, the repertoire was profiled, and TCRdb retains in-frame clones only, with some absent. The sample carries roughly 80,000 clones, 85% to 95% recorded once. The sample in question was CD4+ or CD8+ T cells sorted from blood, obtained in a trial of the OX40 agonist ivuxolimab. These receptors were collected from an adult with an advanced solid tumor such as melanoma, head and neck, liver or kidney cancer.

This chain connects TRBV2 to TRBJ2-7; possibly TRBD2 for D (7 bases). V was clipped by 7 bases and J by 5 bases, with 18 bases between them. Germline V CDR1 and CDR2: SNHLY, FYNNEI. This CDR3 is 14 amino acids long. The CDR3 is CASMYRARGDEQYF. In nucleotides, the CDR3 is TGTGCCAGCATGTACAGGGCCCGGGGGGACGAGCAGTACTTC.

This chain connects TRBV6-5 to TRBJ1-3, with D possibly matching TRBD1 (5 bases). The germline V gene has CDR1 MNHEY and CDR2 SVGAGI. This CDR3 contains 15 residues. V was cut by 2 bases and J by 0 bases, with 8 bases left in between. The CDR3 region is CASSYRQSSGNTIYF. DNA for the CDR3: TGTGCCAGCAGTTACCGACAGAGCTCTGGAAACACCATATATTTT.

This chain connects TRBV11-1 to TRBJ2-2, with no clear D. V was trimmed by 1 base and J by 4 bases, leaving 7 bases between them. Germline V gene data show CDR1 as SGHAT and CDR2 as FQDESV (reference sequence). This CDR3 contains 14 residues. The CDR3 region is CASSLVGPTGELFF. CDR3 sequence (DNA): TGTGCCAGCAGCTTAGTAGGTCCCACCGGGGAGCTGTTTTTT. Supplemented by reference TRBV11-1 and TRBJ2-2, the full variable domain reads EAEVAQSPRYKITEKSQAVAFWCDPISGHATLYWYRQILGQGPELLVQFQDESVVDDSQLPKDRFSAERLKGVDSTLKIQPAELGDSAMYLCASSLVGPTGELFFGEGSRLTVL.

V gene TRBV7-2 combines with J gene TRBJ1-2; D perhaps matches TRBD1 (5 bases). This CDR3 comprises 14 residues. Trimming removed 2 bases at V and 2 bases at J, with 9 bases between. Germline V gives CDR1 SGHTA, CDR2 FQGNSA. The CDR3 sequence: CASSLRGSNYGYTF. The CDR3 bases are TGTGCCAGCAGCTTACGGGGGTCGAACTATGGCTACACCTTC.

The chain combines TRBV7-2 with TRBJ1-5; 7 positions match TRBD1. V lost 1 base and J lost 7; bases outside the gene matches: 7. The CDR3 sequence is 15 residues long. Germline CDR1 SGHTA, CDR2 FQGNSA. The CDR3 reads CASSLGSAGGQPQHF. For the CDR3, the DNA is TGTGCCAGCAGCTTAGGATCGGCAGGGGGACAGCCCCAGCATTTT.

The genes are TRBV6-5 and TRBJ2-1; no firm D call. The V gene lost 6 bases and the J gene lost 0 bases, with 3 bases spanning the gap. This CDR3 comprises 12 residues. The germline CDR1 and CDR2 sequences are MNHEY and SVGAGI. The CDR3 region is CASSNSYNEQFF. For the CDR3, the DNA is TGTGCCAGCAGCAACTCCTACAATGAGCAGTTCTTC.

Points on this clone: This CDR3 is also generated by other DNA sequences in the sample. This chain links TRBV7-2 with TRBJ1-1; 9 bases fit TRBD1. J was trimmed by 3 bases and V by 1 base; bases with no gene match: 12. This CDR3 has 18 residues. Germline CDR1 and CDR2: SGHTA and FQGNSA. The CDR3 spells CASSLVGGTGHEDTEAFF. The CDR3 coding sequence is TGTGCCAGCAGCTTAGTTGGAGGGACAGGGCATGAAGACACTGAAGCTTTCTTT.

This chain connects TRBV7-9 to TRBJ1-2; D gene unclear. Germline V gene sequence: CDR1 SEHNR, CDR2 FQNEAQ (reference sequence). Trimming left V 5 bases short and J 8 bases short, with 15 bases between. CDR3 length equals 13 residues. CDR3 nucleotides: TGTGCCAGCAGCCCAATGAGCAACCGCGGCTACACCTTC. As protein: CASSPMSNRGYTF. The full variable domain, in which reference TRBV7-9 and TRBJ1-2 provide the parts outside the CDR3, is DTGVSQNPRHKITKRGQNVTFRCDPISEHNRLYWYRQTLGQGPEFLTYFQNEAQLEKSRLLSDRFSAERPKGSFSTLEIQRTEQGDSAMYLCASSPMSNRGYTFGSGTRLTVV.

The chain employs TRBV18 and TRBJ2-7, with D uncertain. In germline, CDR1 is KGHSH, CDR2 LQKENI. Trimming cost V 4 bases and J 0 bases, with 13 bases left between them. The CDR3 is 15 amino acids. In DNA, the CDR3 is TGTGCCAGCTCACGCTCTGCAGGTGACTCCTACGAGCAGTACTTC. Amino acid sequence: CASSRSAGDSYEQYF.

The rearrangement links TRBV14 to TRBJ1-2; D call uncertain. The germline gives CDR1 SGHDN, CDR2 FVKESK. The V end was cut by 4 bases, the J end by 3 bases, with 21 bases between. CDR3 length equals 17 residues. The CDR3 nucleotides are TGTGCCAGCAGCCGGAATCATCTCACGACGCCATACTATGGCTACACCTTC. Its translation is CASSRNHLTTPYYGYTF. The full variable domain, completed using reference TRBV14 and TRBJ1-2, is EAGVTQFPSHSVIEKGQTVTLRCDPISGHDNLYWYRRVMGKEIKFLLHFVKESKQDESGMPNNRFLAERTGGTYSTLKVQPAELEDSGVYFCASSRNHLTTPYYGYTFGSGTRLTVV.

The chain has TRBV4-2 and TRBJ2-7, with D unresolved. The CDR3 length is 15 residues. V lost 0 bases and J lost 1, with 10 bases in between. Germline CDR1 reads LGHNA; CDR2 reads YNFKEQ. CDR3 loop: CASSQEDGESYEQYF. CDR3 DNA: TGTGCCAGCAGCCAAGAAGACGGCGAATCCTACGAGCAGTACTTC.

The chain joins TRBV27 to TRBJ2-1, with D possibly matching TRBD2 (5 bases). Looked up from germline, CDR1 is MNHEY and CDR2 is SMNVEV (reference sequence). There are 16 residues in the CDR3. The V and J ends lost 5 bases and 0 bases respectively, with 14 bases between them. The CDR3 loop is CASSTQQRSSYNEQFF. The DNA for the CDR3 is TGTGCCAGCAGTACCCAACAGCGGAGCTCCTACAATGAGCAGTTCTTC.

V gene TRBV5-3 combines with J gene TRBJ1-5, with D perhaps matching TRBD1 (5 bases). TRBV5-3 is flagged as an ORF with uncertain function. CDR3 length equals 13 residues. Between the trimmed V and J ends, which lost 0 bases and 7 bases, there was a span of 8 bases. CDR3 DNA sequence: TGTGCCAGAAGCTTGGATGGGGGGCAGCCCCAGCATTTT. Protein product: CARSLDGGQPQHF.

This chain joins TRBV4-1 and TRBJ1-1, with TRBD1 as a possible D gene (6 bases). Germline loops: CDR1 MGHRA, CDR2 YSYEKL. Trimming took 0 bases from V and 2 from J, leaving 13 bases between them. The CDR3 sequence is 16 residues long. The CDR3 DNA is TGCGCCAGCAGCCAAGATTCCGGACAGCAAAACACTGAAGCTTTCTTT. Its translation: CASSQDSGQQNTEAFF.

The chain is built from TRBV5-5 and TRBJ1-5; possibly TRBD1 for D (5 bases). Germline loops: CDR1 SGHKS, CDR2 YYEKEE (reference sequence). V shed 2 bases and J shed 10 bases, with 19 bases lying between them. CDR3 length: 15 residues. This CDR3 reads CASSLFAGPQAPQHF. CDR3 coding DNA: TGTGCCAGCAGCTTATTCGCGGGACCCCAGGCCCCCCAGCATTTT.

This clone appeared once. This sequence joins TRBV11-3 and TRBJ2-7; 10 bases are shared with TRBD1. Germline CDR1 and CDR2: SGHNT and YENEEA. The length of the CDR3 is 13 residues. J lost 6 bases, V lost 5 bases, and 4 bases had no gene match. CDR3 region: CASSPRDRGEQYF. DNA for the CDR3: TGTGCCAGCAGCCCAAGGGACAGGGGCGAGCAGTACTTC.

This sequence joins TRBV6-5 and TRBJ2-7; a weak D match, TRBD2 (5 bases). The CDR3 loop spans 15 amino acids. V was pared by 10 bases and J by 0 bases, with 19 bases between. In germline, CDR1 is MNHEY, CDR2 SVGAGI. Here the CDR3 reads CATSPASGFSYEQYF. Written as DNA, the CDR3 is TGTGCCACCTCCCCCGCCAGCGGATTCTCCTACGAGCAGTACTTC.

The V call is TRBV4-3, the J call TRBJ2-1, with 9 nucleotides matching TRBD2. CDR3 length: 17 amino acids. V gave up 0 bases and J gave up 4 bases; unmatched junction bases: 7. CDR1 is LGHNA, CDR2 YSLEER, per germline. Here the CDR3 DNA reads TGCGCCAGCAGCCAAGATCCTGGCGGGAGGGGGTACAATGAGCAGTTCTTC. As protein: CASSQDPGGRGYNEQFF.

The chain uses TRBV7-9 and TRBJ1-2, with TRBD1 as a possible D gene (5 bases). This CDR3 spans 16 amino acids. Germline V gives CDR1 SEHNR, CDR2 FQNEAQ (reference sequence). V was pared by 0 bases and J by 6 bases, with 17 bases between. The CDR3 coding sequence is TGTGCCAGCAGCTTAGCGTTCCCCGGGGGAAAGGATGGCTACACCTTC. Translated: CASSLAFPGGKDGYTF.

The rearrangement links TRBV18 to TRBJ1-4, with 7 bases fitting TRBD1. Germline loops: CDR1 KGHSH, CDR2 LQKENI. This CDR3 has 15 residues. The V and J ends lost 3 bases and 4 bases, in that order; junction bases with no gene match: 5. The CDR3 here is CASSPSTGYNEKLFF. The CDR3 DNA sequence: TGTGCCAGCTCACCTTCGACAGGGTATAATGAAAAACTGTTTTTT.

The chain joins TRBV2 to TRBJ1-5; D remains unclear. The CDR3 runs to 13 residues. Germline V CDR1 and CDR2: SNHLY, FYNNEI. The V end was cut by 8 bases, the J end by 6 bases, with 14 bases between. The CDR3: CASEPDRGQPQHF. The CDR3 DNA reads as TGTGCCAGCGAACCAGATCGTGGTCAGCCCCAGCATTTT.

This chain joins TRBV7-2 and TRBJ2-1; TRBD2 matches 9 bases. The ends lost 3 bases at V and 0 bases at J; junction bases unmatched: 3. The V gene's germline CDR1 is SGHTA and CDR2 FQGNSA. The CDR3 consists of 16 residues. This CDR3 is CASSFSGSASYNEQFF. In DNA form, the CDR3 reads TGTGCCAGCAGCTTTAGCGGGAGCGCCTCCTACAATGAGCAGTTCTTC.

The genes are TRBV7-8 and TRBJ2-4; perhaps TRBD2 as D (6 bases). Germline CDR1 SGHVS, CDR2 FQNEAQ. Deletions cut 5 bases from V and 0 bases from J, with 11 bases between. CDR3 size: 15 residues. The CDR3 nucleotides read TGTGCCAGCAGCGCACCGGGACTAGCCAAAAACATTCAGTACTTC. Amino acids: CASSAPGLAKNIQYF.

CDR3 in amino acids: CATSRVRETGGRYQPQHF. The CDR3 DNA reads as TGTGCCACCAGCAGAGTCCGAGAGACAGGGGGACGGTATCAGCCCCAGCATTTT. The rearrangement links TRBV15 to TRBJ1-5, with 9 bases that match TRBD1. Germline loops: CDR1 LNHNV, CDR2 YYDKDF (reference sequence). The V segment lost 1 base and the J segment 5 bases; nucleotides outside the gene matches: 12. The CDR3 consists of 18 residues.

The genes are TRBV19 and TRBJ1-5; a weak D match, TRBD1 (5 bases). CDR3 length: 13 residues. Trimming stripped 10 bases from V and 11 bases from J, with 21 bases between. Per the germline V gene, CDR1 is LNHDA and CDR2 is SQIVND (reference sequence). CDR3 loop: CATSRRQLAAQHF. CDR3 bases: TGTGCCACCAGCAGGAGACAGTTGGCAGCCCAGCATTTT.

This clone was seen a single time. V and J are TRBV28 and TRBJ1-5; TRBD1 might be the D (5 bases). The germline V gene encodes CDR1 MDHEN and CDR2 SYDVKM. The V end lost 5 bases, the J end lost 0 bases, and 11 bases lay between the germline ends. The CDR3 is 15 amino acids. CDR3 sequence reads: CASSLGAYSNQPQHF. In nucleotides, the CDR3 is TGTGCCAGCAGTCTCGGGGCTTATAGCAATCAGCCCCAGCATTTT.

The chain employs TRBV5-6 and TRBJ2-7; maybe TRBD1 (6 bases). The CDR3 loop spans 13 amino acids. Germline lookup yields CDR1 SGHDT and CDR2 YYEEEE. The V end lost 2 bases, the J end lost 3 bases, and 9 bases lay between the germline ends. The CDR3 sequence: CASSLQGNYEQYF. DNA for the CDR3: TGTGCCAGCAGCTTACAGGGAAACTACGAGCAGTACTTC.